This entry features one T cell receptor beta chain sequence. As yet, its antigen is unknown. These data come from a study of cytomegalovirus exposure and HLA in healthy donors. Across the study: A data release that came early held approximately 85 million unique TCRs from HLA-typed donors.

Overall study results and limits: As a later analysis revealed, the rate of TCR association differed by HLA locus, with DRB1 most and HLA-C fewest.

Germline CDR1 is SGDLS and CDR2 is YYNGEE. This CDR3 spans 16 amino acids. J was trimmed by 3 bases and V by 0 bases; bases with no gene match: 4. PCR amplification relied on 60 Vbeta primers (plus 13 Jbeta primers). Using immunoSEQ multiplex PCR, the repertoire was profiled, and TCRdb retains in-frame clones only, with some absent. The sample lists 76,000 or so clones, roughly 73% occurring once. The sequenced material came from PBMCs. The gene calls are TRBV9 and TRBJ2-3, with 10 bases that match TRBD1. This TCR came from a woman aged 40 to 50 in good health and CMV-seropositive. The CDR3 spells CASSVGWTGGTDTQYF. In nucleotides, the CDR3 is TGTGCCAGCAGCGTAGGGTGGACAGGGGGAACAGATACGCAGTATTTT. The full variable domain, completed using reference TRBV9 and TRBJ2-3, is DSGVTQTPKHLITATGQRVTLRCSPRSGDLSVYWYQQSLDQGLQFLIQYYNGEERAKGNILERFSAQQFPDLHSELNLSSLELGDSALYFCASSVGWTGGTDTQYFGPGTRLTVL.